This TCR beta chain came from a study of Ad26.COV2.S vaccination and SARS-CoV-2 variants. Overall study context: Doses of Ad26.COV2.S were injected into muscle once or twice, 56 days apart. Study conclusions and caveats: Ad26.COV2.S recipients had broader spike-specific TCRs (P = 0.0014).

Turning to this clone: No antigen is known for it.

Treatment noted: around 19 received Ad26.COV2.S at low or high dose, single or two shots; roughly five received placebo; per-sample allocation not given. Specimens were obtained on day 63 following the first vaccine or placebo injection. It was Wuhan-strain SARS-CoV-2 spike that the Ad26 vaccine vector expressed. Repertoires were generated with immunoSEQ multiplex PCR, while TCRdb's copy carries only in-frame clones and drops some. The sample contains more than 250,000 clones, over 75% of which appear only once. Trimming cost V 3 bases and J 1 base, with 13 bases left between them. CDR3 length: 16 residues. Germline V gives CDR1 SGHRS, CDR2 YFSETQ.

The sequences come from peripheral blood, collected in a trial of Ad26.COV2.S vaccine versus placebo. The clonotype was recovered from a person between 18 and 65 years old who received the Ad26.COV2.S COVID-19 vaccine or a placebo. This rearrangement joins TRBV5-1 to TRBJ2-2; D is uncertain. The CDR3 here is CASSWPPRQNTGELFF. CDR3 sequence (DNA): TGCGCCAGCAGCTGGCCTCCCCGGCAGAACACCGGGGAGCTGTTTTTT.